What follows are 23 T cell receptor beta chains derived from one specimen sequenced in a study of prognosis after radiotherapy for stage I lung cancer. The genomic DNA TCR beta CDR3 region underwent two rounds of multiplex PCR. TRBV and TRBJ genes each had their own specific primers in first-round PCR. TCRdb re-called the multiplex PCR reads with MiXCR, one entry per CDR3 protein. The sample holds 15,000 to 20,000 distinct CDR3 sequences, approximately 30% seen once. The input for sequencing was PBMCs, taken before or after stereotactic body radiation therapy (not recorded which). The receptors come from a donor over 45 with non-small cell lung cancer.

This clonotype came up many times. The chain carries TRBV10-3 and TRBJ1-5; D is perhaps TRBD1 (5 bases). The germline V and J ends were trimmed by 2 bases and 6 bases, with 11 bases remaining between them. The CDR3 runs 14 residues. CDR1 is ENHRY and CDR2 is SYGVKD in the germline V gene. CDR3 DNA sequence: TGTGCCATCAGTGAGGGCAGGGAGGCTCAGCCCCAGCATTTT. Translated, it gives CAISEGREAQPQHF.

This clonotype has a count of ten or more. The chain employs TRBV18 and TRBJ2-3; D possibly uses TRBD1 or TRBD2 (5 bases each). Germline assignment: CDR1 KGHSH and CDR2 LQKENI. CDR3 size: 13 residues. V was clipped by 3 bases and J by 5 bases, with 9 bases between them. The CDR3 nucleotides are TGTGCCAGCTCACCTGGGGGTGTAGATACGCAGTATTTT. Translating gives CASSPGGVDTQYF.

This clonotype appeared many times. This chain joins TRBV27 and TRBJ2-3; D not resolved. V lost 3 bases to trimming and J lost 1 base, with 11 bases between them. This CDR3 is 15 amino acids long. Germline V gene lookup returns CDR1 MNHEY and CDR2 SMNVEV (reference sequence). CDR3 protein: CASSFPGGGTDTQYF. CDR3 DNA: TGTGCCAGCAGTTTCCCAGGCGGAGGCACAGATACGCAGTATTTT.

This clonotype was detected ten times or more. This chain links TRBV20-1 with TRBJ1-6; possibly TRBD1 for D (5 bases). Germline V CDR1 and CDR2: DFQATT, SNEGSKA (reference sequence). The ends were cut back, 4 bases at V and 7 bases at J, with 11 bases in the middle. This CDR3 is 13 amino acids long. CDR3 sequence (DNA): TGCAGTGCTATCCGGGACTACAATTCACCCCTCCACTTT. Its translation is CSAIRDYNSPLHF.

A remark on this clonotype: A far more abundant clone sits one base away, making this likely a read error. This chain joins TRBV6-1 and TRBJ2-1, with D perhaps matching TRBD1 (6 bases). Per germline, CDR1 MNHNS and CDR2 SASEGT. Trimming stripped 5 bases from V and 10 bases from J, with 12 bases between. The CDR3 contains 12 residues. The CDR3 is CASSYTTGEQFF. The CDR3 bases are TGTGCCAGCAGTTACACAACAGGGGAGCAGTTCTTC.

This clonotype was counted a single time. A much larger clone lies a single base off, so this may be a read error. The chain employs TRBV5-4 and TRBJ2-7, with 10 bases aligning to TRBD1. The germline CDR1 and CDR2 sequences are SGHNT and YYREEE (reference sequence). CDR3 length: 15 amino acids. Trimming at V came to 5 bases and at J to 5 bases, leaving 10 bases not matched to a gene. The CDR3 reads CASSLPGQGFNEQYF. The CDR3 DNA sequence: TGTGCCAGCAGTTTGCCGGGACAGGGGTTCAACGAGCAGTACTTC.

There are many counts of this clonotype. The chain combines TRBV2 with TRBJ2-3; weak D call: TRBD1 (6 bases). There are 15 residues in the CDR3. Germline loops: CDR1 SNHLY, CDR2 FYNNEI. Deletions cut 7 bases from V and 6 bases from J, with 20 bases between. CDR3 nucleotides: TGTGCCAGCATAGAGGCCTCAGTCAGGGGTGATACGCAGTATTTT. Residues: CASIEASVRGDTQYF.

This clonotype has at least ten counts. The gene calls are TRBV7-6 and TRBJ2-7; TRBD2 matches 8 bases. The germline CDR1 and CDR2 sequences are SGHVS and FNYEAQ. CDR3 length: 15 amino acids. Trimming cost V 0 bases and J 2 bases; bases outside gene matches: 3. The CDR3 here is CASSLATGRAYEQYF. The CDR3 DNA reads as TGTGCCAGCAGCTTAGCTACCGGGAGGGCCTACGAGCAGTACTTC. The whole variable domain, remainder taken from reference TRBV7-6 and TRBJ2-7, is GAGVSQSPRYKVTKRGQDVALRCDPISGHVSLYWYRQALGQGPEFLTYFNYEAQQDKSGLPNDRFSAERPEGSISTLTIQRTEQRDSAMYRCASSLATGRAYEQYFGPGTRLTVT.

This clonotype was seen many times. The rearrangement uses TRBV20-1 and TRBJ2-3; 9 bases align to TRBD1. This CDR3 is 16 amino acids long. J gave up 2 bases and V 0 bases, and 6 bases lay outside the gene matches. Germline CDR1 reads DFQATT; CDR2 reads SNEGSKA (reference sequence). The CDR3 DNA is TGCAGTGCTAGAGATCCCGGGACAGGGTACACAGATACGCAGTATTTT. Encoded protein: CSARDPGTGYTDTQYF.

This clonotype was observed at least ten times. The rearrangement joins TRBV2 to TRBJ2-6; D is unclear. The germline V gene encodes CDR1 SNHLY and CDR2 FYNNEI. The V and J ends lost 1 base and 5 bases respectively, with 9 bases between them. The CDR3 consists of 15 residues. The CDR3 nucleotides read TGTGCCAGCAGTGAAGGGCAGGCCTGGGCCAACGTCCTGACTTTC. Protein sequence: CASSEGQAWANVLTF.

This clonotype was recorded many times. The gene calls are TRBV24-1 and TRBJ2-3, with 10 bases aligning to TRBD1. The CDR3 extends over 16 amino acids. The ends lost 2 bases at V and 1 base at J; junction bases unmatched: 2. CDR1 and CDR2 from the germline V gene are KGHDR and SFDVKD. The CDR3 coding sequence is TGTGCCACCAGTGATTCCGGACAGGGGGGCACAGATACGCAGTATTTT. It translates to CATSDSGQGGTDTQYF.

This clonotype was detected ten times or more. The chain couples TRBV6-1 to TRBJ2-1, with TRBD1 matching over 9 bases. The CDR3 sequence is 14 residues long. Germline loops: CDR1 MNHNS, CDR2 SASEGT. Unmatched junction bases numbered 7, after V lost 6 bases and J lost 7 bases. The CDR3 region is CASSQTGGKNEQFF. CDR3 coding DNA: TGTGCCAGCAGCCAAACAGGGGGCAAGAATGAGCAGTTCTTC.

This clonotype was observed at least ten times. CDR3 nucleotides: TGTGCCAGCAGTGAGAGCTATCACTATGGCTACACCTTC. As protein: CASSESYHYGYTF. The V and J genes are TRBV25-1 and TRBJ1-2, with D uncertain. Trimming shortened V by 3 bases and J by 3 bases, and 8 bases separated the two germline ends. This CDR3 is 13 amino acids long. The germline gives CDR1 MGHDK, CDR2 SYGVNS.

Comment on this clonotype: It may be a read error: a sequence one base away is much more abundant. The chain links TRBV9 to TRBJ1-1; D is uncertain. Germline V gene lookup returns CDR1 SGDLS and CDR2 YYNGEE. The CDR3 sequence is 15 residues long. The DNA of the CDR3 is TGTGCCAGCAGCGGATTAACCCGGGAGAACACTGGAGCTTTCTTT. Translation: CASSGLTRENTGAFF.

This clonotype ranks as medium-sized. The chain carries TRBV19 and TRBJ2-7; D is unclear. This CDR3 is built from 11 residues. Deletions cut 6 bases from V and 3 bases from J, with 6 bases between. Germline CDR1 and CDR2: LNHDA and SQIVND (reference sequence). CDR3 nucleotides: TGTGCCAGTAGCCTCAACTACGAGCAGTACTTC. Its translation is CASSLNYEQYF.

This clonotype was found many times. This chain joins TRBV5-5 and TRBJ2-7, with TRBD2 matching 7 bases. With 0 bases clipped from V and 2 bases from J, the junction kept 2 bases outside the gene matches. CDR3 length: 14 residues. Germline assignment: CDR1 SGHKS and CDR2 YYEKEE (reference sequence). The CDR3 loop reads CASSLGGSTYEQYF. The CDR3 coding sequence is TGTGCCAGCAGCTTGGGCGGGAGTACCTACGAGCAGTACTTC.

Ten or more counts support this clonotype. The J gene is TRBJ1-3, the V gene TRBV20-1; D is ambiguous. CDR1 is DFQATT, CDR2 SNEGSKA, per germline (reference sequence). CDR3 length equals 13 residues. V dropped 4 bases and J dropped 4 bases, with 11 bases sitting between them. CDR3 nucleotides: TGCAGTGCTATAGGGTTTAACGGAAACACCATATATTTT. Translating it yields CSAIGFNGNTIYF.

Notes on this clonotype: Possible read error: a much larger clone is one base away. The chain recombines TRBV5-5 with TRBJ2-7; weak D call: TRBD2 (6 bases). Germline V gives CDR1 SGHKS, CDR2 YYEKEE (reference sequence). The CDR3 is 15 residues long. CDR3 loop: CASSLRTGDSYDQYF. Here the CDR3 DNA reads TGTGCCAGCAGCTTGCGTACGGGAGACTCCTACGATCAGTACTTC.

Concerning this clonotype: A far larger clone is a single base away, which makes a read error likely. This rearrangement joins TRBV7-9 to TRBJ1-6; no reliable D call. This CDR3 has 13 residues. Germline CDR1 is SEHNR and CDR2 is FQNEAQ (reference sequence). CDR3 residues: CASMLRIRSHLHF. DNA of the CDR3: TGTGCCAGCATGCTGCGCATTCGATCACACCTCCACTTT.

This clonotype is medium-sized (0.01 to 0.1%). This chain links TRBV7-3 with TRBJ2-2, with 7 bases lining up with TRBD1. The CDR3 length is 16 residues. After removal of 1 base from V and 6 bases from J, the junction contained 8 bases not matched to a gene. Germline V gene sequence: CDR1 SGHTA, CDR2 FQGTGA. This chain's CDR3 is CASSLSGGQPPGELFF. In DNA, the CDR3 is TGTGCCAGCAGCTTAAGTGGGGGACAGCCTCCCGGGGAGCTGTTTTTT.

Concerning this clonotype: Possible read error: a much larger clone is one base away. J is TRBJ2-4 and V is TRBV6-2 or TRBV6-3; no definite D call. There are 17 residues in the CDR3. Germline-derived CDR1 and CDR2 are MNHEY and SVGEGT. CDR3 in amino acids: CASSSDKAVSSYSIEYF. The DNA for the CDR3 is TGTGCCAGCAGTTCAGACAAGGCCGTATCCTCGTATAGCATTGAGTACTTC.

Ten or more counts support this clonotype. The J gene is TRBJ1-3, the V gene TRBV6-1, with 8 positions matching TRBD1. Looked up from germline, CDR1 is MNHNS and CDR2 is SASEGT. CDR3 length: 14 residues. The J segment lost 0 bases and the V segment lost 8 bases, leaving 3 bases of the junction unmatched. The CDR3 spells CASADRDSGNTIYF. The DNA of the CDR3 is TGTGCCAGCGCGGACAGGGACTCTGGAAACACCATATATTTT.

By proportion, this clonotype is medium-sized. This chain uses TRBV6-2 or TRBV6-3 with TRBJ1-1; 8 nucleotides line up with TRBD1. J lost 4 bases, V lost 2 bases, and 6 bases had no gene match. Per the germline V gene, CDR1 is MNHEY and CDR2 is SVGEGT. CDR3 length equals 15 residues. For the CDR3, the DNA is TGTGCCAGCAGTTACCTAACAGGGGGGTTCACTGAAGCTTTCTTT. Its translation is CASSYLTGGFTEAFF.